The following is a TCR beta chain sequence with its context. Its antigen is not identified. CDR1 and CDR2 (germline): MNHEY, SMNVEV (reference sequence). The germline V and J ends were trimmed by 2 bases and 6 bases, with 11 bases remaining between them. CDR3 size: 15 residues. This sample is drawn from a study of T cell repertoires in cytomegalovirus infection. Study outcomes and limitations: HLA-C-restricted CMV-specific TCR beta clonotypes were dominant in the ex vivo response.

TCRdb re-called the reads with MiXCR, one entry per CDR3 protein. The sample lists about 340,000 distinct CDR3 sequences; about 29% were seen once. The V call is TRBV27, the J call TRBJ1-6; a weak D match, TRBD1 (6 bases). Specimen: cultured PBMCs, collected from culture after CMV antigen stimulation. The receptor was derived from a human donor in good health (CMV status not recorded). Some clones in this sample may be carry-over from other donors' samples. The DNA of the CDR3 is TGTGCCAGCAGTTTACGGGACATAATTAATTCACCCCTCCACTTT. Translating it yields CASSLRDIINSPLHF.